This is a list of T cell receptor beta chains from one sample in a study of long-term antiretroviral therapy in people with HIV. Sequenced by immunoSEQ multiplex PCR; TCRdb stores in-frame clones only, minus some. The sample includes 20,000 to 25,000 clones, approximately 79% of them seen just once. The source material was unsorted PBMCs, sampled less than 1.8 years before starting antiretroviral therapy. Source of these receptors: a woman aged 40 to 55 with HIV. CDR3s include the opening cysteine and the closing phenylalanine or tryptophan. The order of the fields is D gene, clone size, CDR3 length, V gene, J gene, CDR3 DNA, CDR3 protein. The D gene is left open where the match is weak. Not all rows give a size; the values are once, few, many and, for expanded clones, a class.

>NA|few|14|TRBV4-1|TRBJ1-1
TGCGCCAGCAGCCAGGAGAACAGGGTCACTGAAGCTTTCTTT
CASSQENRVTEAFF
>NA|NA|13|TRBV7-2|TRBJ1-5
TGTGCCAGCAGCCAAACGGGGGCTCAGCCCCAGCATTTT
CASSQTGAQPQHF
>TRBD1|NA|11|TRBV2|TRBJ1-2
TGTGCCAGCCGACAGGGGGATGGCTACACCTTC
CASRQGDGYTF
>NA|few|13|TRBV7-2|TRBJ1-2
TGTGCCAGCAGTCTTGGCAGGGACGGTGGCTACACCTTC
CASSLGRDGGYTF
>NA|NA|14|TRBV5-4|TRBJ1-1
TGTGCCAGCAGCTTCGTTGACAGCTCGAGTGAAGCTTTCTTT
CASSFVDSSSEAFF
>TRBD1|NA|12|TRBV30|TRBJ1-2
TGTGCCTGGACAGGGGGCAACTATGGCTACACCTTC
CAWTGGNYGYTF
>NA|NA|12|TRBV6-6|TRBJ2-7
TGTGCCAGCAGTTACTGGGGGGCCGAGCAGTACTTC
CASSYWGAEQYF
>NA|NA|15|TRBV7-2|TRBJ2-3
TGTGCCAGCAGCCGAAGACATCCTAGCACAGATACGCAGTATTTT
CASSRRHPSTDTQYF
>NA|NA|13|TRBV5-6|TRBJ2-7
TGTGCCAGCAGCTTGACAGGGCCCTACGAGCAGTACTTC
CASSLTGPYEQYF
>TRBD1|NA|15|TRBV4-3|TRBJ1-1
TGCGCCAGCAGCCAAGCGGGACAGGGGGACACTGAAGCTTTCTTT
CASSQAGQGDTEAFF
>NA|NA|15|TRBV10-3|TRBJ1-3
TGTGCCATCAGTGAGTCAGGCAGCTCTGGAAACACCATATATTTT
CAISESGSSGNTIYF
>TRBD1|NA|16|TRBV5-1|TRBJ1-1
TGCGCCAGCAGCCGGGGACAGGGGGCGCGATTATCTGAAGCTTTCTTT
CASSRGQGARLSEAFF
>TRBD1|NA|18|TRBV18|TRBJ2-2
TGTGCCAGCTCACCAAAAGGACAGGCGAGTCTGAACACCGGGGAGCTGTTTTTT
CASSPKGQASLNTGELFF
>NA|NA|14|TRBV11-2|TRBJ1-1
TGTGCCAGCAGCTTAGTTAGGGCGCCCACTGAAGCTTTCTTT
CASSLVRAPTEAFF
>TRBD2|NA|16|TRBV6-5|TRBJ2-1
TGTGCCAGCAGTTACTCGTTAGCGGGTGGGACGAATGAGCAGTTCTTC
CASSYSLAGGTNEQFF
>TRBD1|NA|13|TRBV6-1|TRBJ1-1
TGTGCCAGCAGTCCGCGACAGGGCGCTGAAGCTTTCTTT
CASSPRQGAEAFF
>NA|NA|15|TRBV7-2|TRBJ1-1
TGTGCCAGCAGGACTGAGGGCGCCGGAGGCACTGAAGCTTTCTTT
CASRTEGAGGTEAFF
>NA|few|12|TRBV29-1|TRBJ2-5
TGCAGCGCTTTATATAATGAAGAGACCCAGTACTTC
CSALYNEETQYF
>NA|NA|9|TRBV27|TRBJ2-3
TGTGCCAGTCCTGAGGGGCAGTATTTT
CASPEGQYF
>NA|NA|17|TRBV4-3|TRBJ2-1
TGCGCCAGCAGCCAAGATGTGGGACTGGGATCCTACAATGAGCAGTTCTTC
CASSQDVGLGSYNEQFF
>NA|NA|18|TRBV5-8|TRBJ1-5
TGTGCCAGCAGCTTTCTACCTCCCGGGACGTTGAGCAATCAGCCCCAGCATTTT
CASSFLPPGTLSNQPQHF
>NA|NA|13|TRBV4-1|TRBJ2-3
TGCGCCAGCAGCCATTCAGGGTCAGATACGCAGTATTTT
CASSHSGSDTQYF
>NA|NA|13|TRBV19|TRBJ1-4
TGTGCCAGTAGTATTTTGACTAATGAAAAACTGTTTTTT
CASSILTNEKLFF
>NA|NA|15|TRBV27|TRBJ1-4
TGTGCCAGCAGTTCCTTGGTTTCAACTAATGAAAAACTGTTTTTT
CASSSLVSTNEKLFF
>NA|NA|15|TRBV6-5|TRBJ2-7
TGTGCCAGCAGTTACTCGCGAACAGGGCCCTACGAGCAGTACTTC
CASSYSRTGPYEQYF
>NA|NA|14|TRBV6-1|TRBJ1-1
TGTGCCAGCAGTGAAGTGCGGGGGAACACTGAAGCTTTCTTT
CASSEVRGNTEAFF
>NA|once|15|TRBV7-9|TRBJ1-5
TGTGCCAGCAGCTTAGCGGCAGGGGACGCGCAGCCCCAGCATTTT
CASSLAAGDAQPQHF
>TRBD2|NA|13|TRBV30|TRBJ2-7
TGTGCCTGGAGGGGACTAGCGGAATACGAGCAGTACTTC
CAWRGLAEYEQYF
>NA|NA|15|TRBV18|TRBJ1-4
TGTGCCAGCTCAGCAAGACAGGTATCGGCTGAAAAACTGTTTTTT
CASSARQVSAEKLFF
>NA|few|15|TRBV29-1|TRBJ2-2
TGCAGCGTTCCAGTAAGGGGGGCGAACACCGGGGAGCTGTTTTTT
CSVPVRGANTGELFF
>NA|NA|11|TRBV30|TRBJ2-1
TGTGCCTGGAGCGGAGGCGGCGAGCAGTTCTTC
CAWSGGGEQFF
>TRBD2|NA|18|TRBV15|TRBJ2-7
TGTGCCACCAGCGTGCGGACCAGTGGACTAGCGGTCCCCTACGAGCAGTACTTC
CATSVRTSGLAVPYEQYF
>NA|NA|14|TRBV10-2|TRBJ1-4
TGCGCCAGCAGTGAACAGGGTCCAAATGAAAAACTGTTTTTT
CASSEQGPNEKLFF
>TRBD2|once|17|TRBV5-1|TRBJ2-2
TGCGCCAGCAGCTTGGACGGGGGGAGGGCTCTCGCCGGGGAGCTGTTTTTT
CASSLDGGRALAGELFF
>NA|NA|13|TRBV27|TRBJ2-2
TGTGCCAGCAGCCTTTTGGGCACCGGGGAGCTGTTTTTT
CASSLLGTGELFF
>NA|NA|13|TRBV15|TRBJ2-7
TGTGCCACCAGCAGATTGGGTCTCTACGAGCAGTACTTC
CATSRLGLYEQYF
>TRBD2|few|20|TRBV7-6|TRBJ2-1
TGTGCCAGCAGCTTGCTGGGACTAGCGGTTAGCCTCATCTCCTACAATGAGCAGTTCTTC
CASSLLGLAVSLISYNEQFF
>TRBD2|NA|14|TRBV5-6|TRBJ2-1
TGTGCCAGCAGTGGTAGCGGGGACTACAATGAGCAGTTCTTC
CASSGSGDYNEQFF
>NA|NA|14|TRBV5-1|TRBJ2-7
TGCGCCAGCAGTTCCGGGACAAGCTCCTACGAGCAGTACTTC
CASSSGTSSYEQYF
>NA|NA|14|TRBV6-1|TRBJ1-5
TGTGCCAGCAGTGAAGACGGAAATAGCCAGCCCCAGCATTTT
CASSEDGNSQPQHF